This T cell receptor (beta chain) was observed in a study of OX40 agonist ivuxolimab in advanced cancers. The germline V and J ends were trimmed by 3 bases and 2 bases, with 13 bases remaining between them. CDR3 length: 15 residues. The germline CDR1 and CDR2 sequences are SGDLS and YYNGEE. The method was immunoSEQ multiplex PCR; TCRdb's version includes in-frame clones alone and lacks a portion of them. The sample has roughly 91,000 clones; about 96% are singletons. The sequencing here drew on CD4+ or CD8+ T cells sorted from blood, taken in a trial of the OX40 agonist ivuxolimab. The V call is TRBV9, the J call TRBJ2-3; D may be TRBD1 (5 bases). The receptor was derived from an adult with an advanced solid tumor such as melanoma, head and neck, liver or kidney cancer. This chain's CDR3 is CASSAGPGFTDTQYF. In DNA, the CDR3 is TGTGCCAGCAGCGCAGGACCAGGGTTCACAGATACGCAGTATTTT.